This is a list of T cell receptor beta chains from one sample in a study of T-cell reconstitution after alpha-beta-depleted transplantation in children. TCRdb fed the PCR reads into MiXCR, producing one record per CDR3 protein. The sample shows some 550,000 distinct CDR3 sequences, roughly 23% of them seen only once. The sample here was PBMCs, mostly from graft donor cells, taken 360 days after TCRalphabeta/CD19-depleted stem cell transplant. Receptors were obtained from a boy under two years old who had a stem cell transplant for acute myeloid leukemia, so the T cells may come from the graft donor. Both conserved end residues are part of each CDR3. A D gene is named only where the DNA matches it firmly. Part of the rows lack a size; the others show once, few, many or a class for expanded clones.

clone size: many
D gene: .
V gene: TRBV29-1
J gene: TRBJ1-1
CDR3 DNA: TGCAGCGTTCCGGACCTCCGGGGAGGGGGCACTGAAGCTTTCTTT
CDR3 protein: CSVPDLRGGGTEAFF

clone size: many
D gene: TRBD1
V gene: TRBV6-5
J gene: TRBJ2-3
CDR3 DNA: TGTGCCAGCAGAACACAGGGGGCCACGGATACGCAGTATTTT
CDR3 protein: CASRTQGATDTQYF

clone size: few
D gene: .
V gene: TRBV29-1
J gene: TRBJ2-2
CDR3 DNA: TGCAGCGTTCCCAGGGGGGGGAACACCGGGGAGCTGTTTTTT
CDR3 protein: CSVPRGGNTGELFF

clone size: many
D gene: .
V gene: TRBV12-3/TRBV12-4
J gene: TRBJ1-1
CDR3 DNA: TGTGCCAGCAGCTCCGTGGGATGGAACACTGAAGCTTTCTTT
CDR3 protein: CASSSVGWNTEAFF

clone size: few
D gene: .
V gene: TRBV20-1
J gene: TRBJ1-6
CDR3 DNA: TGCAGTGCTAGTAGCGGACCATATAATTCACCCCTCCACTTT
CDR3 protein: CSASSGPYNSPLHF

clone size: .
D gene: .
V gene: TRBV6-2/TRBV6-3
J gene: TRBJ2-5
CDR3 DNA: TGTGCCAGCGGGAACAACAGGGTACAAGAGACCCAGTACTTC
CDR3 protein: CASGNNRVQETQYF

clone size: .
D gene: TRBD1
V gene: TRBV7-9
J gene: TRBJ2-1
CDR3 DNA: TGTGCCAGCAGCTTTCCCGGGACAGGGGATGTGGATGAGCAGTTCTTC
CDR3 protein: CASSFPGTGDVDEQFF

clone size: few
D gene: .
V gene: TRBV9
J gene: TRBJ2-2
CDR3 DNA: TGTGCCAGCAGCCCGCGCTGGGGAGGAACCGGGGAGCTGTTTTTT
CDR3 protein: CASSPRWGGTGELFF

clone size: many
D gene: TRBD2
V gene: TRBV12-3/TRBV12-4
J gene: TRBJ2-2
CDR3 DNA: TGTGCCAGCAGTTCTAGCGGGGGGGGGACCGGGGAGCTGTTTTTT
CDR3 protein: CASSSSGGGTGELFF

clone size: .
D gene: TRBD1
V gene: TRBV29-1
J gene: TRBJ1-2
CDR3 DNA: TGCAGCGTTGGGCCGGGACAGACTCCGGGAAACTATGGCTACACCTTC
CDR3 protein: CSVGPGQTPGNYGYTF

clone size: once
D gene: .
V gene: TRBV25-1
J gene: TRBJ1-1
CDR3 DNA: TGTGCCAGCAGTGAATACGACACTGAAGCTTTCTTT
CDR3 protein: CASSEYDTEAFF

clone size: .
D gene: .
V gene: TRBV3-1
J gene: TRBJ1-2
CDR3 DNA: TGTGCCAGCAGCCAAGATGCAGGGTATGGCTACACCTTC
CDR3 protein: CASSQDAGYGYTF

clone size: .
D gene: .
V gene: TRBV7-9
J gene: TRBJ2-3
CDR3 DNA: TGTGCGGTAATTGTGGGGGCCCCAGATACGCAGTATTTT
CDR3 protein: CAVIVGAPDTQYF

clone size: .
D gene: .
V gene: TRBV12-3/TRBV12-4
J gene: TRBJ2-1
CDR3 DNA: TGTGCCAGCAGTCCGCCCTACAGGGATGAGCAGTTCTTC
CDR3 protein: CASSPPYRDEQFF

clone size: few
D gene: .
V gene: TRBV4-3
J gene: TRBJ1-4
CDR3 DNA: TGCGCCAGCAGCCAATGGGACGGAAAAGCTAATGAAAAACTGTTTTTT
CDR3 protein: CASSQWDGKANEKLFF

clone size: many
D gene: TRBD1
V gene: TRBV12-3/TRBV12-4
J gene: TRBJ1-3
CDR3 DNA: TGTGCCAGCAGCCTGACAGGGGCTGGAAACACCATATATTTT
CDR3 protein: CASSLTGAGNTIYF

clone size: .
D gene: .
V gene: TRBV11-2
J gene: TRBJ2-5
CDR3 DNA: TGTGCCAGCAGCTTAAAGTCCCGCCAGGGTCCTTGGGAGACCCAGTACTTC
CDR3 protein: CASSLKSRQGPWETQYF

clone size: .
D gene: TRBD1
V gene: TRBV4-3
J gene: TRBJ1-2
CDR3 DNA: TGCGCCAGCAGCCAAGGGACAGGGGGCACCTATGGCTACACCTTC
CDR3 protein: CASSQGTGGTYGYTF

clone size: .
D gene: TRBD1
V gene: TRBV5-1
J gene: TRBJ2-3
CDR3 DNA: TGCGCCAGCAGCTCCCTGACAGGGGACATCACAGATACGCAGTATTTT
CDR3 protein: CASSSLTGDITDTQYF

clone size: .
D gene: .
V gene: TRBV6-5
J gene: TRBJ2-5
CDR3 DNA: TGTGCCAGCAGTTATTCCGGGCTTGGAGAGACCCAGTACTTC
CDR3 protein: CASSYSGLGETQYF

clone size: .
D gene: TRBD1
V gene: TRBV20-1
J gene: TRBJ1-5
CDR3 DNA: TGCAGTGCCGGACAGGGGGCACTCAATCAGCCCCAGCATTTT
CDR3 protein: CSAGQGALNQPQHF

clone size: many
D gene: .
V gene: TRBV20-1
J gene: TRBJ2-1
CDR3 DNA: TGCAGTGCTCAATCGGACAGTCACAATGAGCAGTTCTTC
CDR3 protein: CSAQSDSHNEQFF

clone size: .
D gene: TRBD2
V gene: TRBV4-1
J gene: TRBJ2-1
CDR3 DNA: TGCGCCAGCAGCCCCTCCGAGCGGGGGGGCGTAAATGAGCAGTTCTTC
CDR3 protein: CASSPSERGGVNEQFF

clone size: few
D gene: .
V gene: TRBV20-1
J gene: TRBJ1-4
CDR3 DNA: TGCAGTGCTAGGCCGGTAGGGGGTGAAGAACTGTTTTTT
CDR3 protein: CSARPVGGEELFF

clone size: many
D gene: TRBD1
V gene: TRBV12-3/TRBV12-4
J gene: TRBJ2-2
CDR3 DNA: TGTGCCAGCAGTTTGACAGGGGGCCACACCGGGGAGCTGTTTTTT
CDR3 protein: CASSLTGGHTGELFF

clone size: .
D gene: .
V gene: TRBV6-1
J gene: TRBJ2-1
CDR3 DNA: TGTGCCAGCAGTGAACAGCCCCGGGACGGTGAGCAGTTCTTC
CDR3 protein: CASSEQPRDGEQFF

clone size: few
D gene: .
V gene: TRBV7-9
J gene: TRBJ2-1
CDR3 DNA: TGTGCCAGCAGCTACCGACTAGTAACATTTACTGAGCAGTTCTTC
CDR3 protein: CASSYRLVTFTEQFF

clone size: .
D gene: TRBD1
V gene: TRBV28
J gene: TRBJ1-2
CDR3 DNA: TGTGCCAGCAGTTTGGCGGGACAGCCTCATGGCTACACCTTC
CDR3 protein: CASSLAGQPHGYTF

clone size: many
D gene: TRBD2
V gene: TRBV20-1
J gene: TRBJ2-3
CDR3 DNA: TGCAGTGCTAGAGCCATACTAGCGGGGGCCACAGATACGCAGTATTTT
CDR3 protein: CSARAILAGATDTQYF

clone size: .
D gene: TRBD1
V gene: TRBV4-1
J gene: TRBJ1-3
CDR3 DNA: TGCGCCAGCAGCCTTATCGAAGGACAGGGATGGGGCTACTCTGGAAACACCATATATTTT
CDR3 protein: CASSLIEGQGWGYSGNTIYF

clone size: .
D gene: TRBD2
V gene: TRBV7-2
J gene: TRBJ2-7
CDR3 DNA: TGTGCCACCACCCGGGGACTAGGTTCCTACGAGCAGTACTTC
CDR3 protein: CATTRGLGSYEQYF

clone size: .
D gene: .
V gene: TRBV10-2
J gene: TRBJ1-1
CDR3 DNA: TGCGCCAGCAGTGAATCGAGTGAAGCTTTCTTT
CDR3 protein: CASSESSEAFF

clone size: .
D gene: .
V gene: TRBV6-1
J gene: TRBJ2-7
CDR3 DNA: TGTGCCAGCAGTCCCGAAGACAGAATCGGAGACGAGCAGTACTTC
CDR3 protein: CASSPEDRIGDEQYF

clone size: many
D gene: TRBD1
V gene: TRBV4-3
J gene: TRBJ2-3
CDR3 DNA: TGCGCCAGCAGCCAAGATCGTGGGGACAGGGGTGATACGCAGTATTTT
CDR3 protein: CASSQDRGDRGDTQYF

clone size: .
D gene: .
V gene: TRBV5-5
J gene: TRBJ2-1
CDR3 DNA: TGTGCCAGCAGCTTGGCCCGAGGAGGCCCCCATGAGCAGTTCTTC
CDR3 protein: CASSLARGGPHEQFF

clone size: .
D gene: .
V gene: TRBV20-1
J gene: TRBJ2-5
CDR3 DNA: TGCAGTGTGGCCGGCGGAGAAGAGACCCAGTACTTC
CDR3 protein: CSVAGGEETQYF

clone size: .
D gene: .
V gene: TRBV6-1
J gene: TRBJ1-1
CDR3 DNA: TGTGCCAGCAGTCGGGACTCTAGCCGGGGCACTGAAGCTTTCTTT
CDR3 protein: CASSRDSSRGTEAFF

clone size: many
D gene: .
V gene: TRBV20-1
J gene: TRBJ2-4
CDR3 DNA: TGCAGTGCTTTAGGAGACAGAGATGGAGGAAACATTCAGTACTTC
CDR3 protein: CSALGDRDGGNIQYF

clone size: once
D gene: TRBD1
V gene: TRBV7-9
J gene: TRBJ1-4
CDR3 DNA: TGTGCCAGCAGCTCTCACAGGGGGACTAATGAAAAACTGTTTTTT
CDR3 protein: CASSSHRGTNEKLFF

clone size: .
D gene: .
V gene: TRBV7-2
J gene: TRBJ2-1
CDR3 DNA: TGTGCCAGCAGCATGCCCTTAGCGATAAGCTCCTACAATGAGCAGTTCTTC
CDR3 protein: CASSMPLAISSYNEQFF

clone size: .
D gene: .
V gene: TRBV20-1
J gene: TRBJ2-7
CDR3 DNA: TGCAGTGCTAGAGCGGGAAGCGGGTACGAGCAGTACTTC
CDR3 protein: CSARAGSGYEQYF

clone size: .
D gene: .
V gene: TRBV24-1
J gene: TRBJ1-2
CDR3 DNA: TGTGCCACCAGTTCGACAGGTTACTATGGCTACACCTTC
CDR3 protein: CATSSTGYYGYTF

clone size: once
D gene: .
V gene: TRBV12-3/TRBV12-4
J gene: TRBJ2-1
CDR3 DNA: TGTGCCAGCAGCCTGGGACGGTCTGGAAATGAGCAGTTCTTC
CDR3 protein: CASSLGRSGNEQFF

clone size: .
D gene: .
V gene: TRBV4-2
J gene: TRBJ2-1
CDR3 DNA: TGTGCCAGCAGCCAAGAAACTATCGGCTTCCGTCGGGTTGATGAGCAGTTCTTC
CDR3 protein: CASSQETIGFRRVDEQFF

clone size: few
D gene: .
V gene: TRBV3-1
J gene: TRBJ2-1
CDR3 DNA: TGTGCCAGCAGCCAAGATGTGTATGAGCAGTTCTTC
CDR3 protein: CASSQDVYEQFF

clone size: .
D gene: .
V gene: TRBV6-2/TRBV6-3
J gene: TRBJ2-7
CDR3 DNA: TGTGCCAGCTCATCGACTAGAATTGACGAGCAGTACTTC
CDR3 protein: CASSSTRIDEQYF

clone size: .
D gene: .
V gene: TRBV4-1
J gene: TRBJ1-4
CDR3 DNA: TGCGCCAGCAGCCTTGCAGGGTTGGATGAAAAACTGTTTTTT
CDR3 protein: CASSLAGLDEKLFF

clone size: many
D gene: .
V gene: TRBV11-2
J gene: TRBJ2-1
CDR3 DNA: TGTGCCAGCAGCTTAGAGGGGCAGGTCTCCTACAATGAGCAGTTCTTC
CDR3 protein: CASSLEGQVSYNEQFF

clone size: once
D gene: .
V gene: TRBV5-1
J gene: TRBJ1-1
CDR3 DNA: TGCGCCAGCATGGGTGGACAAATGAACACTGAAGCTTTCTTT
CDR3 protein: CASMGGQMNTEAFF

clone size: many
D gene: .
V gene: TRBV29-1
J gene: TRBJ2-5
CDR3 DNA: TGCAGCGTGTACCTTAAGGGGAAAGAGACCCAGTACTTC
CDR3 protein: CSVYLKGKETQYF

clone size: .
D gene: .
V gene: TRBV12-3/TRBV12-4
J gene: TRBJ1-1
CDR3 DNA: TGTGCCAGCAGTTTAGGGCAAATTAAGGCTTTCTTT
CDR3 protein: CASSLGQIKAFF

clone size: many
D gene: .
V gene: TRBV7-9
J gene: TRBJ2-7
CDR3 DNA: TGTGCCAGCAGCTTAACGGGGGTTGGCGAGCAGTACTTC
CDR3 protein: CASSLTGVGEQYF

clone size: .
D gene: .
V gene: TRBV7-3
J gene: TRBJ2-1
CDR3 DNA: TGTGCCAGCAGCAAGCAGGGGGGACTCTACAATGAGCAGTTCTTC
CDR3 protein: CASSKQGGLYNEQFF

clone size: many
D gene: TRBD2
V gene: TRBV12-3/TRBV12-4
J gene: TRBJ2-1
CDR3 DNA: TGTGCCAGCAGTTTTGGGACTAGAGATAATGAGCAGTTCTTC
CDR3 protein: CASSFGTRDNEQFF

clone size: few
D gene: .
V gene: TRBV6-1
J gene: TRBJ2-2
CDR3 DNA: TGTGCCAGTTCGGAGGGGGTGGTGGGCACCGGGGAGCTGTTTTTT
CDR3 protein: CASSEGVVGTGELFF

clone size: .
D gene: .
V gene: TRBV7-9
J gene: TRBJ2-2
CDR3 DNA: TGTGCCAGCAGCTCGCACCTCGGTGGGGCCGGGGAGCTGTTTTTT
CDR3 protein: CASSSHLGGAGELFF

clone size: many
D gene: TRBD2
V gene: TRBV18
J gene: TRBJ2-7
CDR3 DNA: TGTGCCAGCTCACCTTTAACTAGCGGGGGGGCCAGCTCCTACGAGCAGTACTTC
CDR3 protein: CASSPLTSGGASSYEQYF

clone size: .
D gene: TRBD1
V gene: TRBV4-2
J gene: TRBJ2-5
CDR3 DNA: TGTGCCAGCAGCCACCATCTCCTCCACGGGACAGGGGTCGGATCCGCCCAAGAGACCCAGTACTTC
CDR3 protein: CASSHHLLHGTGVGSAQETQYF

clone size: .
D gene: .
V gene: TRBV29-1
J gene: TRBJ2-1
CDR3 DNA: TGCGGCGGAAAACTGACTAGGGGTGAGCAGTTCTTC
CDR3 protein: CGGKLTRGEQFF

clone size: .
D gene: .
V gene: TRBV15
J gene: TRBJ2-7
CDR3 DNA: TGTGCCACCAGCAGAGAGAGGGGAAGGCCCTACGAGCAGTACTTC
CDR3 protein: CATSRERGRPYEQYF